A selection of T cell receptor beta chains follows, all from one sample in a study of blood T cell repertoires in COVID-19. The table came from immunoSEQ multiplex PCR; TCRdb's copy has only in-frame clones and leaves some out. The sample lists under 300,000 clones, less than 85% occurring once. Sequencing input: peripheral blood. All receptors derive from a woman at least 80 years old with active or convalescent COVID-19. Both conserved end residues are part of each CDR3. A D gene is named only where the DNA matches it firmly. Clone size is stated in some rows and not others, as once, few, many or a class when expanded.

>TRBD1|TRBV2|NA|TRBJ2-3
CASSAGQGRDTDTQYF
TGTGCCAGCAGTGCGGGACAGGGAAGGGATACAGATACGCAGTATTTT
>TRBD1|TRBV4-2|NA|TRBJ2-1
CASSRDGTGSKGEQFF
TGTGCCAGCAGCCGGGACGGGACAGGGTCTAAAGGTGAGCAGTTCTTC
>NA|TRBV6-5|few|TRBJ1-2
CASRPTGTNYGYTF
TGTGCCAGCAGGCCTACAGGGACCAACTATGGCTACACCTTC
>TRBD1|TRBV6-5|NA|TRBJ1-6
CASRGQGHNSPLHF
TGTGCCAGCAGAGGACAGGGACATAATTCACCCCTCCACTTT
>NA|TRBV9|NA|TRBJ2-3
CASSVATSRGDTQYF
TGTGCCAGCAGCGTAGCTACGAGCCGAGGAGATACGCAGTATTTT
>NA|TRBV24-1|NA|TRBJ1-2
CATSGLGNNYGYTF
TGTGCCACCAGTGGACTAGGAAATAACTATGGCTACACCTTC
>NA|TRBV6-6|NA|TRBJ2-1
CASSPRGGTNSYNEQFF
TGTGCCAGCAGTCCCCGGGGCGGGACGAACTCCTACAATGAGCAGTTCTTC
>NA|TRBV11-2|NA|TRBJ2-1
CASSSTTGRTYNEQFF
TGTGCCAGCAGCTCGACGACAGGGAGGACCTACAATGAGCAGTTCTTC
>NA|TRBV5-1|few|TRBJ2-2
CASSSTGTRNTGELFF
TGCGCCAGCAGCTCGACCGGGACAAGGAACACCGGGGAGCTGTTTTTT
>TRBD1|TRBV5-6|NA|TRBJ1-2
CASSLLQGARGYGYTF
TGTGCCAGCAGCTTACTACAGGGGGCGCGGGGCTATGGCTACACCTTC
>TRBD1|TRBV30|NA|TRBJ2-5
CAWSVQGAGTQYF
TGTGCCTGGAGTGTCCAGGGGGCGGGGACCCAGTACTTC
>TRBD1|TRBV6-6|NA|TRBJ1-2
CASSYSTGTVGYTF
TGTGCCAGCAGTTACTCGACAGGGACGGTGGGCTACACCTTC
>TRBD1|TRBV30|once|TRBJ2-3
CAYGTVRTDTQYF
TGTGCCTACGGGACAGTCAGGACAGATACGCAGTATTTT
>TRBD1|TRBV5-1|NA|TRBJ2-3
CASSLEGARTDTQYF
TGCGCCAGCAGCTTGGAGGGGGCCCGCACAGATACGCAGTATTTT
>NA|TRBV5-6|few|TRBJ2-7
CASSPQQGASYEQYF
TGTGCCAGCAGCCCGCAGCAGGGTGCCTCCTACGAGCAGTACTTC
>TRBD1|TRBV3-1/TRBV3-2|NA|TRBJ1-2
CASSQETGGVGFYGYTF
TGTGCCAGCAGCCAAGAGACAGGGGGCGTCGGGTTTTATGGCTACACCTTC
>NA|TRBV15|NA|TRBJ1-3
CATSRDYAGLGNTIYF
TGTGCCACCAGCAGAGATTACGCAGGACTTGGAAACACCATATATTTT
>NA|TRBV3-1/TRBV3-2|NA|TRBJ1-2
CASSGQGYGYTF
TGTGCCAGCAGCGGTCAGGGTTATGGCTACACCTTC
>NA|TRBV9|NA|TRBJ2-7
CASSVGTSTQPEQYF
TGTGCCAGCAGCGTAGGAACTAGCACTCAGCCCGAGCAGTACTTC
>TRBD1|TRBV29-1|NA|TRBJ1-2
CSVEGTDYGYTF
TGCAGCGTCGAAGGGACAGATTATGGCTACACCTTC
>TRBD2|TRBV6-1|NA|TRBJ2-1
CASSELAGHNEQFF
TGTGCCAGCAGTGAACTAGCGGGGCACAATGAGCAGTTCTTC
>NA|TRBV11-2|NA|TRBJ1-1
CASSSSPGNTEAFF
TGTGCCAGCAGCTCCTCGCCGGGGAACACTGAAGCTTTCTTT
>NA|TRBV18|NA|TRBJ2-3
CASSPNLLGSTDTQYF
TGTGCCAGCTCACCGAACTTGCTGGGCTCCACAGATACGCAGTATTTT
>NA|TRBV7-2|NA|TRBJ1-2
CASSLLGQGFGYTF
TGTGCCAGCAGCTTACTAGGTCAGGGCTTTGGCTACACCTTC
>NA|TRBV21-1|NA|TRBJ2-1
CASRAPRGEQFF
TGTGCCAGCCGAGCTCCGCGCGGTGAGCAGTTCTTC
>NA|TRBV6-5|NA|TRBJ1-6
CASNTQDSPLHF
TGTGCCAGCAACACACAGGATTCACCCCTCCACTTT
>TRBD1|TRBV28|NA|TRBJ1-4
CASSPGQGGEKLFF
TGTGCCAGCAGTCCGGGACAGGGGGGTGAAAAACTGTTTTTT
>TRBD2|TRBV27|NA|TRBJ2-7
CASSLASGKFYEQYF
TGTGCCAGCAGTTTAGCCAGCGGGAAGTTCTACGAGCAGTACTTC
>NA|TRBV5-1|NA|TRBJ2-5
CASSLEPAKETQYF
TGCGCCAGCAGCTTGGAGCCTGCTAAAGAGACCCAGTACTTC
>NA|TRBV7-7|NA|TRBJ1-1
CASSAGTNTEAFF
TGTGCCAGCAGTGCGGGAACGAACACTGAAGCTTTCTTT
>TRBD1|TRBV6-2/TRBV6-3|NA|TRBJ1-2
CASSPTPGQGSYGYTF
TGTGCCAGCAGTCCAACTCCGGGACAGGGGTCCTATGGCTACACCTTC
>NA|TRBV15|NA|TRBJ1-2
CATSRSPSGDYGYTF
TGTGCCACCAGCAGAAGCCCCTCCGGGGACTATGGCTACACCTTC
>TRBD2|TRBV3-1/TRBV3-2|once|TRBJ2-2
CASSSGLPAGELFF
TGTGCCAGCAGCTCGGGACTACCAGCCGGGGAGCTGTTTTTT
>NA|TRBV2|NA|TRBJ1-2
CASSANEFYGYTF
TGTGCCAGCAGTGCGAATGAGTTCTATGGCTACACCTTC
>TRBD1|TRBV19|once|TRBJ2-1
CASSSGPGQAVGSQFF
TGTGCCAGTAGTTCCGGACCGGGACAGGCTGTAGGTTCGCAGTTCTTC
>NA|TRBV5-1|NA|TRBJ1-2
CASSPDIYGYTF
TGCGCCAGCAGCCCCGACATATATGGCTACACCTTC
>TRBD1|TRBV19|NA|TRBJ1-5
CASTIKQGREPQHF
TGTGCCAGTACCATAAAACAGGGGCGCGAGCCCCAGCATTTT
>NA|TRBV19|NA|TRBJ2-5
CASSIPPVYF
TGTGCCAGTAGCATTCCCCCGGTTTACTTC
>NA|TRBV18|NA|TRBJ2-1
CASSPGRRGNEQFF
TGTGCCAGCTCACCCGGACGCCGGGGGAATGAGCAGTTCTTC
>NA|TRBV20-1|once|TRBJ2-7
CSASSRGDEQYF
TGCAGTGCTAGTTCCAGGGGGGACGAGCAGTACTTC